The clone carrying this T cell receptor (beta chain) has only one observation. A read error is likely here: a far larger clone is one base away. The record originates from a study of prognosis after radiotherapy for stage I lung cancer. The wider study: Enrolled patients (approximately 13 men, about six women) had a median age of 74.5 years and an age range of about 53 to 84 years.

TCR beta CDR3 was amplified from genomic DNA by two-round multiplex PCR. Specific primers for each TRBV and TRBJ gene were what first-round PCR used. From the multiplex PCR reads, TCRdb called clonotypes with MiXCR, one entry per CDR3 protein. Here the sample spans some 24,000 distinct CDR3 sequences, 35% to 40% being singletons. The CDR3 runs to 13 residues. Germline values: CDR1 SNHLY, CDR2 FYNNEI. Trimming left V 3 bases short and J 7 bases short, with 13 bases between. This TCR came from a donor aged 50 or older with non-small cell lung cancer. The chain uses TRBV2 and TRBJ2-7; D call uncertain. The sample consisted of PBMCs, taken before or after stereotactic body radiation therapy (not recorded which). In nucleotides, the CDR3 is TGTGCCAGCAGTGACAGGATATACAATGAGCAGTACTTC. Translation gives CASSDRIYNEQYF.